The entry that follows covers one T cell receptor (beta chain) sequence. This specimen belongs to a study of blood T cell repertoires in COVID-19. Produced via immunoSEQ multiplex PCR; TCRdb's table is partial and in-frame only. The data show fewer than 250,000 clones, around nine tenths seen once. V was pared by 1 base and J by 0 bases, with 13 bases between. Germline assignment: CDR1 SGHRS and CDR2 YFSETQ. The CDR3 contains 16 residues. The receptor was derived from a middle-aged man with acute or convalescent COVID-19. The specimen was peripheral blood. The rearrangement uses TRBV5-1 and TRBJ1-2; perhaps TRBD1 as D (5 bases). This chain's CDR3 is CASSLSGAPANYGYTF. The CDR3 bases are TGCGCCAGCAGCTTGAGCGGGGCACCAGCTAACTATGGCTACACCTTC.